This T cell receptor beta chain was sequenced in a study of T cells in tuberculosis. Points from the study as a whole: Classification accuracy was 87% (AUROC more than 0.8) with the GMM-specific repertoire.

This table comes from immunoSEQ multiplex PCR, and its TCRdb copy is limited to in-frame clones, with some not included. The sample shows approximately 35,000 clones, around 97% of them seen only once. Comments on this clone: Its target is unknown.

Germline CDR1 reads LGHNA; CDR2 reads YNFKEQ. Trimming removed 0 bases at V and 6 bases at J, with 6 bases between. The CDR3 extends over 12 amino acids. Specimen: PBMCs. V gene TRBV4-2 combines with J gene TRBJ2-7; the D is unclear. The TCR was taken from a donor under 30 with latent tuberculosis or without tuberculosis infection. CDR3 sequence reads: CASSQDRFEQYF. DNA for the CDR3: TGTGCCAGCAGCCAAGATCGGTTCGAGCAGTACTTC.